Shown below are 17 T cell receptor beta chains from a single sample sequenced in a study of beta chain features in type 1 diabetes (dated by TCRdb to the late 2010s). These TCRs are of unknown antigen specificity. The full study reports these points: Type 1 diabetes patients showed a moderate but significant shortening of TCRB CDR3 length in all four CD4+ subsets.

Libraries were built with the immunoSEQ multiplex PCR assay. The entire amount of isolated RNA was reverse transcribed using the High Capacity cDNA Reverse Transcription Kit, so the sequenced TCRB transcripts were expressed ones. The clones in this table, taken by TCRdb from immuneACCESS, are in-frame only. Not every clone is retained; where verified, under half of the shortfall comes from an unresolved V gene, and the cause of the rest is unknown. The sample data list approximately 250,000 clones, and about a tenth of these were observed just once. The ten top clones hold around 0.017% of the sample. Source material: naive CD4+ T cells from blood. Reading the label with the study, this specimen's cell subset or site is: true naive CD4+ T cells. Source of these receptors: a man aged 30 to 45 with type 1 diabetes.

This clone was detected a few times. V is TRBV29-1 and J is TRBJ2-1; unclear D gene. Germline V gene data show CDR1 as SQVTM and CDR2 as ANQGSEA. The CDR3 contains 15 residues. V was clipped by 7 bases and J by 0 bases, with 16 bases between them. CDR3 DNA sequence: TGCAGCGGAATGGTCGGAGCTAACTCCTACAATGAGCAGTTCTTC. It encodes CSGMVGANSYNEQFF.

This chain links TRBV9 with TRBJ1-2; 7 nucleotides align to TRBD1. V was pared by 0 bases and J by 7 bases, with 9 bases of the junction left unmatched. The CDR3 is 15 amino acids. The germline V gene has CDR1 SGDLS and CDR2 YYNGEE. The CDR3 sequence: CASSVAIQGKRGYTF. DNA for the CDR3: TGTGCCAGCAGCGTAGCGATACAGGGGAAGCGTGGCTACACCTTC. The full variable domain, in which reference TRBV9 and TRBJ1-2 provide the parts outside the CDR3, is DSGVTQTPKHLITATGQRVTLRCSPRSGDLSVYWYQQSLDQGLQFLIQYYNGEERAKGNILERFSAQQFPDLHSELNLSSLELGDSALYFCASSVAIQGKRGYTFGSGTRLTVV.

The chain joins TRBV14 to TRBJ1-3; D is uncertain. Germline assignment: CDR1 SGHDN and CDR2 FVKESK. With 0 bases removed from V and 15 bases from J, the gap between germline ends came to 9 bases. The CDR3 has 11 amino acids. The CDR3 sequence: CASSQDGVAYF. CDR3 sequence (DNA): TGTGCCAGCAGCCAAGACGGGGTTGCATATTTT.

The V call is TRBV27, the J call TRBJ1-2; the match to TRBD1 covers 7 bases. This CDR3 comprises 14 residues. The ends lost 3 bases at V and 4 bases at J; junction bases unmatched: 5. Germline loops: CDR1 MNHEY, CDR2 SMNVEV (reference sequence). Here the CDR3 DNA reads TGTGCCAGCAGTTTTCGACAGGGTGGCTATGGCTACACCTTC. This sequence encodes CASSFRQGGYGYTF.

There are a few counts of this clone. J is TRBJ2-1 and V is TRBV4-3; D gene ambiguous. The V end was cut by 3 bases, the J end by 4 bases, with 7 bases between. The CDR3 spans 13 residues. Germline CDR1 LGHNA, CDR2 YSLEER. The CDR3 DNA sequence: TGCGCCAGCAGCCAGGAGAGGTACAATGAGCAGTTCTTC. This gives the protein CASSQERYNEQFF.

This clone appeared a few times. The chain combines TRBV5-1 with TRBJ1-6; TRBD1 is a possible D gene (5 bases). Trimming took 4 bases from V and 9 from J, leaving 14 bases between them. The germline CDR1 and CDR2 sequences are SGHRS and YFSETQ. CDR3 length equals 14 residues. The CDR3: CASSRGGRGSPLHF. CDR3 sequence (DNA): TGCGCCAGCAGCCGGGGGGGTAGAGGTTCACCCCTCCACTTT.

The V gene is TRBV5-1, the J gene TRBJ1-4; 7 bases are shared with TRBD1. The J segment lost 6 bases and the V segment lost 3 bases, leaving 11 bases of the junction unmatched. Germline V gives CDR1 SGHRS, CDR2 YFSETQ. The CDR3 length is 16 residues. The DNA of the CDR3 is TGCGCCAGCAGCTCTGCGACCGGGACAGCAGATGAAAAACTGTTTTTT. Translating gives CASSSATGTADEKLFF.

The rearrangement uses TRBV28 and TRBJ2-2, with TRBD1 matching over 12 bases. CDR1 is MDHEN and CDR2 is SYDVKM in the germline V gene. There are 16 residues in the CDR3. The V segment lost 6 bases and the J segment 7 bases; nucleotides outside the gene matches: 9. The DNA for the CDR3 is TGTGCCAGCAGCTCTCCGGGACAGGGGGCGGACGGGGAGCTGTTTTTT. Its protein product is CASSSPGQGADGELFF.

This clone was observed a handful of times. The same CDR3 arises from other DNA sequences in this sample as well. V usage is TRBV2 and J usage is TRBJ2-3; D call uncertain. Trimming removed 5 bases at V and 7 bases at J, with 7 bases between. The CDR3 runs to 11 residues. Germline V gives CDR1 SNHLY, CDR2 FYNNEI. This CDR3 reads CASSLENTQYF. In nucleotides, the CDR3 is TGTGCCAGCAGTCTGGAGAATACGCAGTATTTT.

Only a few counts were recorded for this clone. The V call is TRBV14, the J call TRBJ2-7, with 7 bases lining up with TRBD1. The V gene's germline CDR1 is SGHDN and CDR2 FVKESK. V shed 6 bases and J 6 bases; nucleotides not matched to a gene: 17. This CDR3 contains 16 residues. The CDR3 sequence is CASSHLRTGGMGEQYF. For the CDR3, the DNA is TGTGCCAGCAGTCACCTCAGGACAGGTGGTATGGGCGAGCAGTACTTC.

This chain uses TRBV20-1 with TRBJ2-7, with D unresolved. Trimming removed 6 bases at V and 0 bases at J, with 6 bases between. CDR3 size: 11 residues. CDR1 is DFQATT, CDR2 SNEGSKA, per germline (reference sequence). CDR3 region: CSAELSYEQYF. The CDR3 DNA is TGCAGTGCCGAGCTCTCCTACGAGCAGTACTTC.

This clone occurred a few times. This chain connects TRBV7-2 to TRBJ2-2, with a weak D call TRBD2 (6 bases). Germline CDR1 is SGHTA and CDR2 is FQGNSA. Trimming stripped 4 bases from V and 6 bases from J, with 12 bases between. There are 14 residues in the CDR3. The CDR3 bases are TGTGCCAGCAGCTGGGCGGGACTTTCCGGGGAGCTGTTTTTT. It translates to CASSWAGLSGELFF. Drawing the rest from reference TRBV7-2 and TRBJ2-2, the complete variable domain is GAGVSQSPSNKVTEKGKDVELRCDPISGHTALYWYRQSLGQGLEFLIYFQGNSAPDKSGLPSDRFSAERTGGSVSTLTIQRTQQEDSAVYLCASSWAGLSGELFFGEGSRLTVL.

J is TRBJ2-1 and V is TRBV5-1, with TRBD1 identical over 8 bases. V lost 4 bases, J lost 7 bases, and 7 bases stayed unmatched. The CDR3 has 14 residues. Germline V gene data show CDR1 as SGHRS and CDR2 as YFSETQ. The CDR3 region is CASSAGQGGNEQFF. CDR3 bases: TGCGCCAGCAGCGCCGGACAGGGAGGTAATGAGCAGTTCTTC.

A word on this clone: Other DNA sequences of this sample code for an identical CDR3. The chain has TRBV2 and TRBJ1-5; D unresolved. Trimming removed 4 bases at V and 1 base at J, with 5 bases between. CDR1 and CDR2 from the germline V gene are SNHLY and FYNNEI. This CDR3 spans 13 amino acids. The CDR3 coding sequence is TGTGCCAGCAGTGGGCAGAGCAATCAGCCCCAGCATTTT. This codes for CASSGQSNQPQHF.

This sequence joins TRBV4-3 and TRBJ1-6; 9 positions agree with TRBD1. The CDR3 runs 16 residues. J was trimmed by 14 bases and V by 1 base; bases with no gene match: 12. CDR1 and CDR2 (germline): LGHNA, YSLEER. The CDR3 spells CASSQVGGTGSRTLHF. CDR3 nucleotides: TGCGCCAGCAGCCAAGTTGGGGGGACAGGGTCCCGCACCCTCCACTTT.

The chain joins TRBV30 to TRBJ1-5, with 10 bases fitting TRBD1. The CDR3 runs 15 residues. The V and J ends lost 5 bases and 13 bases, in that order; junction bases with no gene match: 17. CDR1 is GTSNPN and CDR2 is SVGIG in the germline V gene (reference sequence). CDR3 region: CAWVHSGTGARDQHF. The CDR3 DNA reads as TGTGCCTGGGTTCATTCCGGGACAGGGGCGAGGGATCAGCATTTT. Complete variable domain (other parts from reference TRBV30 and TRBJ1-5): SQTIHQWPATLVQPVGSPLSLECTVEGTSNPNLYWYRQAAGRGLQLLFYSVGIGQISSEVPQNLSASRPQDRQFILSSKKLLLSDSGFYLCAWVHSGTGARDQHFGDGTRLSIL.

The chain couples TRBV18 to TRBJ1-6, with D possibly matching TRBD1 (5 bases). The length of the CDR3 is 14 residues. V lost 2 bases and J 8 bases, leaving 10 bases between the germline ends. CDR1 KGHSH and CDR2 LQKENI come from the germline V gene. Here the CDR3 reads CASSPTKTDSPLHF. DNA for the CDR3: TGTGCCAGCTCACCAACCAAGACAGATTCACCCCTCCACTTT.